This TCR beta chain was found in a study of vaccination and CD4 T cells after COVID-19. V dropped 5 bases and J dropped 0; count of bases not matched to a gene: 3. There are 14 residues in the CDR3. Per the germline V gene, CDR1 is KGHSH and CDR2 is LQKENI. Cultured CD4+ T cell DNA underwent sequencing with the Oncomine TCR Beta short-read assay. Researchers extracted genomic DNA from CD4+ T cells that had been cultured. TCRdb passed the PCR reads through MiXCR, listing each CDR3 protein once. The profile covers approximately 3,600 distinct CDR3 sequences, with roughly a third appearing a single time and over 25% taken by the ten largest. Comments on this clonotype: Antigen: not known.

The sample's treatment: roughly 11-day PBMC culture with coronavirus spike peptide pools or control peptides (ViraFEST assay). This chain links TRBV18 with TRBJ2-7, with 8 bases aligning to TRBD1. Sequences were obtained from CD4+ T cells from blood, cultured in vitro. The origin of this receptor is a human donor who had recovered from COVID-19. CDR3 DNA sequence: TGTGCCAGCTCAACCGGGACAGGCTCCTACGAGCAGTACTTC. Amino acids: CASSTGTGSYEQYF.